This TCR beta chain came from a study of graft-versus-host responses after intestinal transplantation. Study at large: Recipients underwent multivisceral, liver-intestinal, or isolated intestinal transplants. Findings and caveats of the study: When patients had graft-donor T cell macrochimerism, their allografts held high graft-versus-host to host-versus-graft clonal ratios. The authors found GvH clones in recipient marrow, some appearing first in ileum or blood.

Germline V gene lookup returns CDR1 MDHEN and CDR2 SYDVKM. The CDR3 consists of 13 residues. The ends were cut back, 5 bases at V and 6 bases at J, with 10 bases in the middle. On this clone: Its target is unknown.

Sequencing used immunoSEQ multiplex PCR; TCRdb keeps in-frame clones, though not all of them. The sample records about 100,000 clones, roughly 87% being singletons. The chain uses TRBV28 and TRBJ2-2; D remains unclear. This TCR was recovered from a human donor who was the organ donor for an intestinal transplant. This material consisted of unstimulated CD4+ T cells sorted from spleen or lymph node cells, taken before transplant. CDR3 residues: CASSPVYSGELFF. CDR3 nucleotides: TGTGCCAGCAGTCCCGTATATTCCGGGGAGCTGTTTTTT.